This entry features one TCR beta chain sequence. After removal of 4 bases from V and 0 bases from J, the junction contained 4 bases not matched to a gene. The CDR3 sequence is 15 residues long. CDR1 and CDR2 (germline): ENHRY, SYGVKD. The data belong to a study of blood T cell repertoires in COVID-19. Study as a whole: Sites in the United States, Italy and Spain provided acute and convalescent COVID-19 samples.

Some clones are missing from TCRdb's copy, which holds only in-frame ones; the method was immunoSEQ multiplex PCR. Here the sample spans about 260,000 clones, roughly 88% being singletons. Participants were placed into cohorts based on the clinical history they reported. This chain uses TRBV10-3 with TRBJ2-7; TRBD1 aligns across 9 bases. The clonotype was recovered from a woman in her forties or fifties who had recovered from COVID-19. The material sequenced was PBMCs or T cells enriched from blood (not recorded which). DNA of the CDR3: TGTGCCATCAGTGGACAGGGGGTAAGCTCCTACGAGCAGTACTTC. Its protein product is CAISGQGVSSYEQYF.